This note documents a single T cell receptor beta chain sequence. This may stem from a read error, because a much larger clone lies one nucleotide away. This entry belongs to a study of T cells in Graves' hyperthyroidism and ophthalmopathy. The CDR3 regions of TCR beta were amplified from RNA transcripts. The HTBI primer set served for first-round RT-PCR of the TCR CDR3. One entry per CDR3 protein, called by TCRdb with MiXCR from the multiplex PCR reads. Of 300,000 to 350,000 distinct CDR3 sequences in the sample, 15% to 20% were seen once. Orbital computed tomography and thyroid ultrasound, together with serum TRAb and thyroxine and clinical symptoms, were used for diagnoses. PBMCs were sourced from approximately 9.3 ml fresh peripheral blood. The CDR3 has 14 amino acids. CDR1 LGHNT and CDR2 FRNRAP come from the germline V gene.

The rearrangement links TRBV12-5 to TRBJ2-6; perhaps D is TRBD1 or TRBD2 (6 bases each). Source material: blood. The origin of this receptor is a man aged 25-45 years with Graves' hyperthyroidism. The CDR3 spells CDSDGGAGANVLTF. CDR3 nucleotide sequence: TGTGATAGTGACGGGGGCGCTGGGGCCAACGTCCTGACTTTC.